This TCR beta chain emerged from a study of blood T cell repertoires in COVID-19. Study overall: Italy, Spain and the United States were the sources of the convalescent and acute COVID-19 samples.

Per the original data handling: For nucleated cells, counts were estimated from reference gene primer amplification. The protocol was immunoSEQ multiplex PCR, while the TCRdb copy is restricted to in-frame clones and leaves out a portion. That table furnishes V, J and clone size, whereas the DNA furnished D and trimming. The sample lists more than 85,000 clones, about four fifths seen once, with about a quarter in the top ten. The CDR3 covers 16 residues. V gave up 0 bases and J gave up 9 bases; unmatched junction bases: 13. The germline V gene encodes CDR1 LGHNA and CDR2 YSLEER. The sequence came from a human donor in a cohort sampled during active COVID-19. Material: peripheral blood. V is TRBV4-3 and J is TRBJ2-5, with 7 bases that match TRBD2. CDR3 residues: CASSQDARAGVVPQYF. The CDR3 DNA is TGCGCCAGCAGCCAAGATGCTCGCGCGGGGGTCGTCCCCCAGTACTTC.